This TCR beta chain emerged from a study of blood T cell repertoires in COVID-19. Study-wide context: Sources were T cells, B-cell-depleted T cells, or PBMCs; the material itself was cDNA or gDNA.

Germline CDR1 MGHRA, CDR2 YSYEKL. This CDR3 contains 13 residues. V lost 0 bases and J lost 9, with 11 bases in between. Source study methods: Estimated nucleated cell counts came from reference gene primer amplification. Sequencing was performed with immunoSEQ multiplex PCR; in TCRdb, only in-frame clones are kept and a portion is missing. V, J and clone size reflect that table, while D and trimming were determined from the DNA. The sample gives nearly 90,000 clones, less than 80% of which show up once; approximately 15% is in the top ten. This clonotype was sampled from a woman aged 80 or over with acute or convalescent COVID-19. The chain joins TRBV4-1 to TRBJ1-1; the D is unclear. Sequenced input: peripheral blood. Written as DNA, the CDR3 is TGCGCCAGCAGCCAAGATTCGGCGGTAAAAGCTTTCTTT. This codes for CASSQDSAVKAFF.